The next 14 T cell receptor beta chains were all read from a single sample in a study of graft-versus-host responses after intestinal transplantation. Graft tissue processing released intraepithelial and lamina propria lymphocytes. TCRdb's copy holds only in-frame clones and misses some; the assay was immunoSEQ multiplex PCR. The sample has about 4,000 clones, roughly 72% seen once. The starting material was ileum tissue, obtained 17 days after transplant. These receptors were taken from a human patient who received an intestinal transplant, so some T cells may come from the graft donor.

As concerns this clone: The same CDR3 is also encoded by other DNA sequences in this sample. CDR3 in amino acids: CASSLSGGYTDTQYF. As DNA, the CDR3 is TGTGCCAGCAGTTTGAGCGGGGGCTACACAGATACGCAGTATTTT. This chain links TRBV11-1 with TRBJ2-3; 8 nucleotides align to TRBD2. V lost 6 bases, J lost 2 bases, and 7 bases stayed unmatched. The length of the CDR3 is 15 residues. CDR1 SGHAT and CDR2 FQDESV come from the germline V gene (reference sequence).

The V and J genes are TRBV5-1 and TRBJ2-1, with TRBD2 as a possible D gene (5 bases). V lost 0 bases and J 0 bases, leaving 10 bases between the germline ends. CDR3 size: 16 residues. CDR1 is SGHRS, CDR2 YFSETQ, per germline. The CDR3 nucleotides read TGCGCCAGCAGCTTGGGAGCGGCAAGCTCCTACAATGAGCAGTTCTTC. Translated, it gives CASSLGAASSYNEQFF.

CDR3 amino acids: CASSITGSNQPQHF. In nucleotides, the CDR3 is TGTGCCAGTAGTATCACGGGTAGCAATCAGCCCCAGCATTTT. V is TRBV19 and J is TRBJ1-5; D is uncertain. Between the trimmed V and J ends, which lost 3 bases and 0 bases, there was a span of 6 bases. The CDR3 has 14 amino acids. CDR1 is LNHDA and CDR2 is SQIVND in the germline V gene (reference sequence).

This clone was counted once. The J gene is TRBJ1-2, the V gene TRBV19; maybe TRBD1 (6 bases). Germline values: CDR1 LNHDA, CDR2 SQIVND (reference sequence). Deletions cut 0 bases from V and 8 bases from J, with 19 bases between. This CDR3 region has 16 residues. CDR3 residues: CASSIDSGTPYEGYTF. In DNA, the CDR3 is TGTGCCAGTAGTATAGATTCCGGGACACCATATGAGGGCTACACCTTC.

This chain connects TRBV5-1 to TRBJ2-3; D call uncertain. Germline values: CDR1 SGHRS, CDR2 YFSETQ. V lost 3 bases to trimming and J lost 8 bases, with 16 bases between them. The CDR3 is 14 amino acids. CDR3 coding DNA: TGCGCCAGCAGCTCCCGTCCGCTCGACTCTACGCAGTATTTT. This gives the protein CASSSRPLDSTQYF.

A single count supports this clone. The rearrangement links TRBV6-1 to TRBJ2-6; TRBD2 is a possible D gene (6 bases). Germline-derived CDR1 and CDR2 are MNHNS and SASEGT. This CDR3 region has 16 residues. Trimming took off 4 bases at V and 3 bases at J, with 13 bases between the two ends. The CDR3 nucleotides are TGTGCCAGCAGTGCCGTGTTGGGAGGTGGGGCCAACGTCCTGACTTTC. Translation: CASSAVLGGGANVLTF.

V is TRBV19 and J is TRBJ2-2; 8 nucleotides line up with TRBD1. The germline CDR1 and CDR2 sequences are LNHDA and SQIVND (reference sequence). Losses at the gene ends were 5 bases for V and 4 bases for J; bases not matched to a gene: 3. The CDR3 is 14 amino acids. The DNA of the CDR3 is TGTGCCAGTAGTGTCACAGGGGGCACCGGGGAGCTGTTTTTT. This gives the protein CASSVTGGTGELFF.

This clone was seen just once. The genes are TRBV4-3 and TRBJ1-1; D unresolved. Germline V gene sequence: CDR1 LGHNA, CDR2 YSLEER. V lost 1 base and J lost 6, with 18 bases in between. This CDR3 region has 16 residues. CDR3 sequence: CASSQVTPGPFAEAFF. As DNA, the CDR3 is TGCGCCAGCAGCCAAGTCACACCGGGTCCTTTCGCTGAAGCTTTCTTT.

This clone is a singleton in its sample. The chain has TRBV5-4 and TRBJ2-1, with TRBD2 matching 8 bases. CDR1 SGHNT and CDR2 YYREEE come from the germline V gene (reference sequence). V shed 3 bases and J 7 bases; nucleotides not matched to a gene: 12. CDR3 length: 16 residues. The CDR3 coding sequence is TGTGCCAGCAGCTCAAAGGAAGGGACTAGGTTAAATGAGCAGTTCTTC. This gives the protein CASSSKEGTRLNEQFF.

The rearrangement joins TRBV4-2 to TRBJ2-1; tentative D call: TRBD2 (6 bases). V lost 1 base and J 0 bases, leaving 13 bases between the germline ends. Germline CDR1 and CDR2: LGHNA and YNFKEQ. CDR3 length: 17 amino acids. The chain's CDR3 is CASSQVVWGDSYNEQFF. CDR3 nucleotide sequence: TGTGCCAGCAGCCAAGTGGTCTGGGGGGACTCCTACAATGAGCAGTTCTTC.

The rearrangement uses TRBV2 and TRBJ2-3; D is perhaps TRBD2 (7 bases). This CDR3 is built from 15 residues. Germline CDR1 is SNHLY and CDR2 is FYNNEI. V was pared by 7 bases and J by 9 bases, with 23 bases between. CDR3 in DNA: TGTGCCAGCAAGGATGGGGGGGCGCGTCTGGGGACGCAGTATTTT. Residues: CASKDGGARLGTQYF. Together with reference TRBV2 and TRBJ2-3, the CDR3 gives the full variable domain: EPEVTQTPSHQVTQMGQEVILRCVPISNHLYFYWYRQILGQKVEFLVSFYNNEISEKSEIFDDQFSVERPDGSNFTLKIRSTKLEDSAMYFCASKDGGARLGTQYFGPGTRLTVL.

This clone was observed a handful of times. The V and J genes are TRBV11-1 and TRBJ2-2, with D possibly matching TRBD1 (5 bases). V was pared by 1 base and J by 1 base, with 10 bases between. This CDR3 has 16 amino acids. In germline, CDR1 is SGHAT, CDR2 FQDESV (reference sequence). DNA for the CDR3: TGTGCCAGCAGCTTAGTAGGGGTTGGGAACACCGGGGAGCTGTTTTTT. This encodes CASSLVGVGNTGELFF.

The gene calls are TRBV4-1 and TRBJ2-1; 7 nucleotides align to TRBD2. CDR1 is MGHRA and CDR2 is YSYEKL in the germline V gene. With 1 base clipped from V and 4 bases from J, the junction kept 7 bases outside the gene matches. The CDR3 totals 16 residues. CDR3 in amino acids: CASSQVLGLTYNEQFF. The CDR3 DNA sequence: TGCGCCAGCAGCCAAGTCTTGGGACTAACTTACAATGAGCAGTTCTTC.

This clone is medium-sized (0.01 to 0.1%) within its sample. The gene calls are TRBV7-9 and TRBJ1-1, with 7 positions matching TRBD1. CDR1 is SEHNR and CDR2 is FQNEAQ in the germline V gene (reference sequence). The J segment lost 7 bases and the V segment lost 1 base, leaving 3 bases of the junction unmatched. This CDR3 comprises 13 residues. This CDR3 is CASSLGGQVEAFF. CDR3 in DNA: TGTGCCAGCAGCTTAGGCGGACAGGTTGAAGCTTTCTTT.